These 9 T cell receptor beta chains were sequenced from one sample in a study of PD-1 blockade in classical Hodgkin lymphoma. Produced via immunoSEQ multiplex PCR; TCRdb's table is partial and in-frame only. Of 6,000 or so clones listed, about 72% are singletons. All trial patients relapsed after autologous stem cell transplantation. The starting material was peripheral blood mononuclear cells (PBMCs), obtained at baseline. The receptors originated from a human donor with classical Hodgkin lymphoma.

The CDR3 loop reads CASSLGGPQDLYEQYF. DNA of the CDR3: TGTGCCAGCAGCTTGGGTGGACCCCAGGACCTCTACGAGCAGTACTTC. V usage is TRBV5-5 and J usage is TRBJ2-7, with no clear D. This CDR3 spans 16 amino acids. Germline CDR1 reads SGHKS; CDR2 reads YYEKEE (reference sequence). V lost 0 bases and J lost 3, with 16 bases in between.

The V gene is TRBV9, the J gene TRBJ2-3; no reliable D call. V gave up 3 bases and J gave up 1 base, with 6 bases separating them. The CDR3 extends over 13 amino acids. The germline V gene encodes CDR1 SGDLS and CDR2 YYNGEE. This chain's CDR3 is CASSAIRTDTQYF. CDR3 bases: TGTGCCAGCAGCGCGATTCGCACAGATACGCAGTATTTT.

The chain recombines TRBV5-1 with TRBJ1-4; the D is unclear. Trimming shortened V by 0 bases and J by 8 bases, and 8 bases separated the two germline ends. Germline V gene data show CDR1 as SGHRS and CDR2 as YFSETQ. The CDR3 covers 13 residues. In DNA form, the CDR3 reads TGCGCCAGCAGCTTGGCCCTCGGGGAAAAACTGTTTTTT. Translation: CASSLALGEKLFF.

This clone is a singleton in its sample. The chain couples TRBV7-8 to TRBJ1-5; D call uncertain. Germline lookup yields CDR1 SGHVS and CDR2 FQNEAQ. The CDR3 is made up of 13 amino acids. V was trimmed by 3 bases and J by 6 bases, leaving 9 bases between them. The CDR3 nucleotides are TGTGCCAGCAGCTTCATGGGCGGTCAGCCCCAGCATTTT. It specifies CASSFMGGQPQHF.

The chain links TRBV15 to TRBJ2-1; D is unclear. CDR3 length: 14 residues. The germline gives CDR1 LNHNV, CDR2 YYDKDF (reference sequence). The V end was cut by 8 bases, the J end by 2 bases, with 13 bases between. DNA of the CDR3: TGTGCCACCGTACTGGACCGAGCCTACAATGAGCAGTTCTTC. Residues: CATVLDRAYNEQFF.

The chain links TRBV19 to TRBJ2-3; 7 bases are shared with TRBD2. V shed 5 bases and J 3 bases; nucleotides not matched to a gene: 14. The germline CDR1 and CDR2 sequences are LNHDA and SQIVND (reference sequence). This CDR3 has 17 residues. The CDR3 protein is CASSPLRTRTVTDTQYF. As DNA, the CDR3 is TGTGCCAGTAGTCCCTTACGGACTAGAACGGTTACAGATACGCAGTATTTT.

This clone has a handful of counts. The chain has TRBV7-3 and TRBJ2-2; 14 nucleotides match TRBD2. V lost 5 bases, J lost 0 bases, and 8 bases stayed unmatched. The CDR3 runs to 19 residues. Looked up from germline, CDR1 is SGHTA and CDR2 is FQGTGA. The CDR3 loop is CASSPGLAGVGPNTGELFF. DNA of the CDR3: TGTGCCAGCAGCCCGGGACTAGCGGGAGTAGGCCCGAACACCGGGGAGCTGTTTTTT.

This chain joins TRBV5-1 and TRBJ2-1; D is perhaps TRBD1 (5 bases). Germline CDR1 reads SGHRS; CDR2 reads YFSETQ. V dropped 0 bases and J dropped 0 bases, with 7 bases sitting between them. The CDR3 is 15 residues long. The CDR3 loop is CASSLGQSSYNEQFF. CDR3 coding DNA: TGCGCCAGCAGCTTGGGACAGAGCTCCTACAATGAGCAGTTCTTC.

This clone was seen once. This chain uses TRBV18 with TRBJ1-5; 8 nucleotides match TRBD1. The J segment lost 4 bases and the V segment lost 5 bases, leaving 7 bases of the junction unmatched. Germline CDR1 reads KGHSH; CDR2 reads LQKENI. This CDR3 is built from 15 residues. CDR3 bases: TGTGCCAGCTCATACAATACAGGGGGGAATCAGCCCCAGCATTTT. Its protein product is CASSYNTGGNQPQHF.